The 17 T cell receptor beta chains given below trace back to one sample, sequenced in a study of cytomegalovirus exposure and HLA in healthy donors. PCR primers comprised 60 Vbeta and 13 Jbeta primers. Sequencing was performed with immunoSEQ multiplex PCR; in TCRdb, only in-frame clones are kept and a portion is missing. The sample lists 170,000 or so clones, more than 65% occurring once. The specimen sequenced was PBMCs. These receptors were taken from a woman aged 25-40 years in good health and CMV-seronegative.

There are a few counts of this clone. The V gene is TRBV6-4, the J gene TRBJ2-1; 13 bases fit TRBD2. Germline CDR1 reads MRHNA; CDR2 reads SNTAGT. V was pared by 0 bases and J by 10 bases, with 6 bases of the junction left unmatched. The CDR3 length is 16 residues. As DNA, the CDR3 is TGTGCCAGCAGTGACTCGGGACTAGCGGGACCGAAGGAGCAGTTCTTC. Amino acids: CASSDSGLAGPKEQFF.

The J gene is TRBJ1-6, the V gene TRBV23-1; no reliable D call. TRBV23-1 is noted as an ORF with a role that remains uncertain. V dropped 3 bases and J dropped 4 bases, with 19 bases sitting between them. This CDR3 is 18 amino acids long. The CDR3 nucleotides are TGCGCCAGCAGTCAGCCTCGACGGCGCCCGAGGTATAATTCACCCCTCCACTTT. It is translated as CASSQPRRRPRYNSPLHF.

The genes are TRBV5-1 and TRBJ2-1; 11 positions agree with TRBD2. Germline loops: CDR1 SGHRS, CDR2 YFSETQ. The CDR3 has 14 residues. The V and J ends lost 5 bases and 4 bases, in that order; junction bases with no gene match: 2. Written as DNA, the CDR3 is TGCGCCAGCAGACTAGCGGGAGCATACAATGAGCAGTTCTTC. This gives the protein CASRLAGAYNEQFF. Filled out from reference TRBV5-1 and TRBJ2-1, the complete variable domain reads KAGVTQTPRYLIKTRGQQVTLSCSPISGHRSVSWYQQTPGQGLQFLFEYFSETQRNKGNFPGRFSGRQFSNSRSEMNVSTLELGDSALYLCASRLAGAYNEQFFGPGTRLTVL.

The J gene is TRBJ2-7, the V gene TRBV2, with 10 positions matching TRBD2. The V segment lost 5 bases and the J segment 7 bases; nucleotides outside the gene matches: 17. CDR3 length: 17 residues. Germline lookup yields CDR1 SNHLY and CDR2 FYNNEI. In DNA, the CDR3 is TGTGCCAGCAGTCCTTTTACCCTAGCGGGAGTAGCATATGAGCAGTACTTC. Translated: CASSPFTLAGVAYEQYF.

This clone came up a few times. The rearrangement links TRBV10-3 to TRBJ2-7; maybe TRBD2 (6 bases). The CDR3 is 13 amino acids. The V gene's germline CDR1 is ENHRY and CDR2 SYGVKD. V was pared by 9 bases and J by 1 base, with 13 bases between. The CDR3 is CAIGAGLSYEQYF. The CDR3, as DNA: TGTGCCATTGGAGCGGGTCTTTCCTACGAGCAGTACTTC.

The chain combines TRBV4-1 with TRBJ2-1; 12 bases line up with TRBD2. J lost 4 bases, V lost 4 bases, and 14 bases had no gene match. CDR3 length: 19 amino acids. Germline lookup yields CDR1 MGHRA and CDR2 YSYEKL. This chain's CDR3 is CASSPSGTSGRKLYNEQFF. In nucleotides, the CDR3 is TGCGCCAGCAGCCCCTCCGGGACTAGCGGGCGGAAACTGTACAATGAGCAGTTCTTC.

V is TRBV13 and J is TRBJ2-2; TRBD2 aligns across 7 bases. Losses at the gene ends were 0 bases for V and 3 bases for J; bases not matched to a gene: 4. Germline CDR1 and CDR2: PRHDT and FYEKMQ (reference sequence). CDR3 length: 16 amino acids. This CDR3 reads CASSLGSGSDTGELFF. In DNA form, the CDR3 reads TGTGCCAGCAGCTTAGGTAGCGGGTCGGACACCGGGGAGCTGTTTTTT. The full variable domain, in which reference TRBV13 and TRBJ2-2 provide the parts outside the CDR3, is AAGVIQSPRHLIKEKRETATLKCYPIPRHDTVYWYQQGPGQDPQFLISFYEKMQSDKGSIPDRFSAQQFSDYHSELNMSSLELGDSALYFCASSLGSGSDTGELFFGEGSRLTVL.

This chain connects TRBV5-6 to TRBJ1-3; D gene uncertain. Trimming shortened V by 4 bases and J by 2 bases, and 16 bases separated the two germline ends. The CDR3 consists of 16 residues. Looked up from germline, CDR1 is SGHDT and CDR2 is YYEEEE. CDR3 sequence reads: CASSRSGLPPGNTIYF. CDR3 coding DNA: TGTGCCAGCAGCCGATCCGGTCTTCCTCCTGGAAACACCATATATTTT.

The gene calls are TRBV29-1 and TRBJ2-5, with 8 nucleotides matching TRBD2. The CDR3 consists of 12 residues. CDR1 and CDR2 (germline): SQVTM, ANQGSEA. CDR3 DNA: TGCAGTGGATACTCGGGAGGGGAGACCCAGTACTTC. Its translation: CSGYSGGETQYF.

This sequence joins TRBV7-2 and TRBJ1-3; 7 bases map to TRBD1. The CDR3 extends over 17 amino acids. With 1 base clipped from V and 4 bases from J, the junction kept 10 bases outside the gene matches. Germline CDR1 and CDR2: SGHTA and FQGNSA. CDR3 loop: CASSLVARQGRGNTIYF. The CDR3 nucleotides read TGTGCCAGCAGCTTAGTCGCCCGACAGGGCCGAGGAAACACCATATATTTT.

This rearrangement joins TRBV5-1 to TRBJ2-5; no definite D call. CDR1 and CDR2 (germline): SGHRS, YFSETQ. The CDR3 has 13 residues. The V end lost 1 base, the J end lost 4 bases, and 8 bases lay between the germline ends. The CDR3 loop is CASSLIFRETQYF. The CDR3 nucleotides read TGCGCCAGCAGCTTGATCTTTCGAGAGACCCAGTACTTC.

A single count supports this clone. This chain uses TRBV19 with TRBJ2-3; D unclear. V shed 1 base and J shed 6 bases, with 8 bases lying between them. CDR1 and CDR2 (germline): LNHDA, SQIVND (reference sequence). The CDR3 length is 13 residues. CDR3 sequence (DNA): TGTGCCAGTAGTATAGCTTTGGAGGATACGCAGTATTTT. It yields the protein CASSIALEDTQYF. Combining the CDR3 with reference TRBV19 and TRBJ2-3 gives the whole variable domain DGGITQSPKYLFRKEGQNVTLSCEQNLNHDAMYWYRQDPGQGLRLIYYSQIVNDFQKGDIAEGYSVSREKKESFPLTVTSAQKNPTAFYLCASSIALEDTQYFGPGTRLTVL.

This chain uses TRBV19 with TRBJ1-3; D might be TRBD1 (6 bases). The germline V and J ends were trimmed by 3 bases and 2 bases, with 8 bases remaining between them. The germline V gene encodes CDR1 LNHDA and CDR2 SQIVND (reference sequence). This CDR3 is 14 amino acids long. CDR3 residues: CASSIRGTGNTIYF. For the CDR3, the DNA is TGTGCCAGTAGTATCAGGGGAACTGGAAACACCATATATTTT.

V gene TRBV7-2 combines with J gene TRBJ2-7, with 12 bases matching TRBD2. V shed 3 bases and J 4 bases; nucleotides not matched to a gene: 4. CDR1 and CDR2 from the germline V gene are SGHTA and FQGNSA. The CDR3 length is 15 residues. The CDR3 is CASSFKGLAGYEQYF. CDR3 sequence (DNA): TGTGCCAGCAGCTTCAAAGGACTAGCGGGGTACGAGCAGTACTTC.

The rearrangement joins TRBV6-1 to TRBJ1-5, with 9 bases lining up with TRBD1. The CDR3 length is 16 residues. V lost 4 bases to trimming and J lost 5 bases; unmatched junction nucleotides: 9. Per the germline V gene, CDR1 is MNHNS and CDR2 is SASEGT. In DNA form, the CDR3 reads TGTGCCAGCAGTGCAACTGGGACAGGGTGGTATCAGCCCCAGCATTTT. Its protein is CASSATGTGWYQPQHF.

Points on this clone: One end of the junction is discordant with germline, which a read error may explain. This chain links TRBV7-7 with TRBJ2-5; 10 bases are shared with TRBD2. Germline CDR1 reads SSHAT; CDR2 reads FNYEAQ (reference sequence). This CDR3 has 17 amino acids. The CDR3 spells CASSLGGQRGGTETQYF. The CDR3 DNA sequence: TGTGCTAGCAGCTTAGGGGGTCAGCGGGGGGGCACGGAGACCCAGTACTTC.

This chain uses TRBV18 with TRBJ2-3; tentatively, D is TRBD2 (7 bases). The germline V and J ends were trimmed by 3 bases and 4 bases, with 17 bases remaining between them. Germline lookup yields CDR1 KGHSH and CDR2 LQKENI. This CDR3 comprises 16 residues. The CDR3 is CASSPSSGGGADTQYF. The CDR3 DNA sequence: TGTGCCAGCTCACCTTCAAGCGGAGGGGGGGCAGATACGCAGTATTTT.